Detailed here is one TCR beta chain. Its target is not known. TCRdb passed the reads through MiXCR, listing each CDR3 protein once. The sample holds hundreds of thousands of distinct CDR3 sequences, roughly a quarter seen once. V lost 6 bases and J 2 bases, leaving 17 bases between the germline ends. The length of the CDR3 is 16 residues. From germline, CDR1 is PRHDT and CDR2 FYEKMQ (reference sequence). This specimen comes from a study of T cell repertoires in cytomegalovirus infection. The wider study: Indications of both CMV infection and matching HLA type were provided by public TCR beta signatures. Study conclusions and caveats: Clonotype analysis showed dominance of the ex vivo response by HLA-C-restricted CMV-specific TCR beta clonotypes.

The clonotype originates from a human donor in good health (CMV status not recorded). Some clones in this sample may be carry-over from other donors' samples. The sample was CD8+ T cells from PBMCs. V usage is TRBV13 and J usage is TRBJ2-1; D possibly corresponds to TRBD1 (6 bases). The CDR3 spells CASSQVTGPTYNEQFF. In DNA, the CDR3 is TGTGCCAGCAGTCAAGTAACAGGGCCTACCTACAATGAGCAGTTCTTC.